What follows is one T cell receptor beta chain and its context. This sample was taken from a study of blood T cells in healthy people across ages. On the study more broadly: Per two T cells, template switching captured roughly one barcoded beta molecule.

The CDR3 consists of 16 residues. Trimming removed 0 bases at V and 1 base at J, with 12 bases between. The germline V gene has CDR1 SGHRS and CDR2 YFSETQ. A sample-barcoded 5' primer and a J-beta primer mix were used in a second PCR of roughly 6 to 12 cycles. TCRdb re-derived calls from the 5' RACE reads in MiXCR, one entry per CDR3 protein. The sample has around 1.5 million distinct CDR3 sequences, about 31% seen once. The V call is TRBV5-1, the J call TRBJ2-3, with D unresolved. Material for sequencing was blood. The TCR sequence derives from a woman aged 25 to 39 in good health. The CDR3 protein is CASSLGPDWGTDTQYF. Written as DNA, the CDR3 is TGCGCCAGCAGCTTGGGGCCCGACTGGGGCACAGATACGCAGTATTTT.